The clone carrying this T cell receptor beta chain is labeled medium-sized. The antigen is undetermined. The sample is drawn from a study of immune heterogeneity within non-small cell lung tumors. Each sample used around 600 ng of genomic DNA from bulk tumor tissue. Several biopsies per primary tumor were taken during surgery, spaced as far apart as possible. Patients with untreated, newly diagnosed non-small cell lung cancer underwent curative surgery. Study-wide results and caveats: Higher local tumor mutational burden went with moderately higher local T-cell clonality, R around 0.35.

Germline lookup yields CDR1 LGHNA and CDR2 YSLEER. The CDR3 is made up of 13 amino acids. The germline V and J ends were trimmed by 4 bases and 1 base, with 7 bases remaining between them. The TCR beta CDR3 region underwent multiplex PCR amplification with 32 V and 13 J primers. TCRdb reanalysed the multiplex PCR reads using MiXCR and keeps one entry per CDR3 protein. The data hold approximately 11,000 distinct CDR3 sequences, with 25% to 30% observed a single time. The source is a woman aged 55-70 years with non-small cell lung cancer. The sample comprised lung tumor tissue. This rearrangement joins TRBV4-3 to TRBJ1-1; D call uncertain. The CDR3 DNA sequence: TGCGCCAGCAGCCTGAAGGGGAACACTGAAGCTTTCTTT. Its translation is CASSLKGNTEAFF.